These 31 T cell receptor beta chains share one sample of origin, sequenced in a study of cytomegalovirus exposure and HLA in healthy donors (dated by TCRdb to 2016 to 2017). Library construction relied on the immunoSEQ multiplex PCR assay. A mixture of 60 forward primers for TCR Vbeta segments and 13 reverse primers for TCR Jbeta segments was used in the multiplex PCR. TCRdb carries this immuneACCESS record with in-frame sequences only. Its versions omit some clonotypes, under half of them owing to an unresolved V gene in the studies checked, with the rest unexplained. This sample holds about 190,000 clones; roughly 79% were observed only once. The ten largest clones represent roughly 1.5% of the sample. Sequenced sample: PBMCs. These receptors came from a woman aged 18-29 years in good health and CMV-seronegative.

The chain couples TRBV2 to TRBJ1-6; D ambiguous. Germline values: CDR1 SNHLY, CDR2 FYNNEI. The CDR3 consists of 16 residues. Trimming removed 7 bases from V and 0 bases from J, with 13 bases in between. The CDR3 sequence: CASMSTSGSYNSPLHF. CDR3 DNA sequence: TGTGCCAGCATGTCCACCTCCGGCTCCTATAATTCACCCCTCCACTTT.

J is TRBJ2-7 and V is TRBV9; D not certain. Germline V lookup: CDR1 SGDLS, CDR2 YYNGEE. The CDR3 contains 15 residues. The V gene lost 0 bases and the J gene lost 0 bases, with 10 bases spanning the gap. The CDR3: CASSVVPESSYEQYF. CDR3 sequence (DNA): TGTGCCAGCAGCGTAGTCCCGGAGAGCTCCTACGAGCAGTACTTC.

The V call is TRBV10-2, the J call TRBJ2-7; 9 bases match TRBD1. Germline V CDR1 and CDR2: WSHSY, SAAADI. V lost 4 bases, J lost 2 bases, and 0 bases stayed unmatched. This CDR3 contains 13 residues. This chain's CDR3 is CASSGQGAYEQYF. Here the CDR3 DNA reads TGCGCCAGCAGTGGACAGGGGGCCTACGAGCAGTACTTC.

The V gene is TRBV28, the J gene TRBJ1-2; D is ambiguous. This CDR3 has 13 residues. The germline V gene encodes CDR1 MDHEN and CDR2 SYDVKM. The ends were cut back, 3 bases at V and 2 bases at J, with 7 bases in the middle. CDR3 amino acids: CASSFPLNYGYTF. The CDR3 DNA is TGTGCCAGCAGTTTTCCCTTAAACTATGGCTACACCTTC.

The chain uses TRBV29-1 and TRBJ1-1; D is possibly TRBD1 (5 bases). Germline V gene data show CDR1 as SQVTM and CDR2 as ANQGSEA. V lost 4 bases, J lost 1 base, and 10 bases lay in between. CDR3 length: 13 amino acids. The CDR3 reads CSVGQTSNTEAFF. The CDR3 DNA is TGCAGCGTTGGACAGACGTCGAACACTGAAGCTTTCTTT.

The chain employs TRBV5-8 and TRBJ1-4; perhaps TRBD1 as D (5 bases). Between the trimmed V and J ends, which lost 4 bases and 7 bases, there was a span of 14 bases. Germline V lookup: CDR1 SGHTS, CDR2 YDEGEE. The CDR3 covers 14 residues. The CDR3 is CASSLGHTAEKLFF. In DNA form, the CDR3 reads TGTGCCAGCAGCCTCGGACATACGGCTGAAAAACTGTTTTTT.

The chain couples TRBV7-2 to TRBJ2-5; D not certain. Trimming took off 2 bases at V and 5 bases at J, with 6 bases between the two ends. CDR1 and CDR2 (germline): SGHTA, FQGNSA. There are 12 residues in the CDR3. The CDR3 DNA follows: TGTGCCAGCAGCTTATTCCGGGAGACCCAGTACTTC. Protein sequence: CASSLFRETQYF.

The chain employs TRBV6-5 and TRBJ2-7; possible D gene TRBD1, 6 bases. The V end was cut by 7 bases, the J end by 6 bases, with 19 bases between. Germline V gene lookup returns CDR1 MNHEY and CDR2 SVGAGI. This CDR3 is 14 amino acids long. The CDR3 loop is CASKEQGEGAEQYF. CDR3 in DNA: TGTGCCAGCAAGGAACAGGGAGAGGGCGCCGAGCAGTACTTC.

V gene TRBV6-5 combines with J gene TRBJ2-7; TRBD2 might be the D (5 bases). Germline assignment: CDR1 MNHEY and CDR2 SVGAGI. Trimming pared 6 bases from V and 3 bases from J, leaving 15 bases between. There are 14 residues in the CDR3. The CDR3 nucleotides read TGTGCCAGCAGGGAGGATTTTGCAAGCTACGAGCAGTACTTC. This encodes CASREDFASYEQYF.

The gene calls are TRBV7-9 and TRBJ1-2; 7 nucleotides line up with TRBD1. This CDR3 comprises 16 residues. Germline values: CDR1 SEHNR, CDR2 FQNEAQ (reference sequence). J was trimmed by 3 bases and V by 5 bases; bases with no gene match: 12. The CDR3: CASSLRTGTVHYGYTF. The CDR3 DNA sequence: TGTGCCAGCAGCCTAAGAACCGGGACAGTTCACTATGGCTACACCTTC.

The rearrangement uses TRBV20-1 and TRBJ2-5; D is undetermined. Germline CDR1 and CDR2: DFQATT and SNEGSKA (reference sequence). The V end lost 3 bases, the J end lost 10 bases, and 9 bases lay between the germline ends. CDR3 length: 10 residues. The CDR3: CSASRDSQYF. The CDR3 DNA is TGCAGTGCTAGTCGTGATAGCCAGTACTTC.

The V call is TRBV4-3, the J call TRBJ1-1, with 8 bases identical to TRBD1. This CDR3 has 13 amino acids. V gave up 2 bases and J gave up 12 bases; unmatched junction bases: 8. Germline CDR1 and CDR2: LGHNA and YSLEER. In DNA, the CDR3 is TGCGCCAGCAGCCAATCAATTCGACAGGGGACTTTCTTT. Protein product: CASSQSIRQGTFF.

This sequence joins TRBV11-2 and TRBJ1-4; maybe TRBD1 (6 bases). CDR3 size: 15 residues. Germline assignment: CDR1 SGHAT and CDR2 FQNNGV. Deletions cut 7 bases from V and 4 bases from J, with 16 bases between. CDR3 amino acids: CASTLGGARNEKLFF. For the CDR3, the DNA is TGTGCCAGCACCCTCGGGGGGGCCCGTAATGAAAAACTGTTTTTT.

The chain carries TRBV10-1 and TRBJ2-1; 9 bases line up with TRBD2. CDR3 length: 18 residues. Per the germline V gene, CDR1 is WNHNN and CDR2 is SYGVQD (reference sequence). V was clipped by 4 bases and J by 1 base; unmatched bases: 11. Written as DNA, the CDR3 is TGCGCCAGCAGTGCTGCTAGCGGGATTTCTTCATCCTACAATGAGCAGTTCTTC. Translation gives CASSAASGISSSYNEQFF.

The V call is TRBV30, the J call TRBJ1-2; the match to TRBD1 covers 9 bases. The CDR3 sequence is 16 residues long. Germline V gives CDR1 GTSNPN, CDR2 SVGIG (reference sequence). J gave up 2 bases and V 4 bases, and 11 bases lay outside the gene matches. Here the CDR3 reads CAWTGIIGTGNYGYTF. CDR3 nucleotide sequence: TGTGCCTGGACCGGTATCATAGGGACAGGGAACTATGGCTACACCTTC. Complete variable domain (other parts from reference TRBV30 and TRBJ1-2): SQTIHQWPATLVQPVGSPLSLECTVEGTSNPNLYWYRQAAGRGLQLLFYSVGIGQISSEVPQNLSASRPQDRQFILSSKKLLLSDSGFYLCAWTGIIGTGNYGYTFGSGTRLTVV.

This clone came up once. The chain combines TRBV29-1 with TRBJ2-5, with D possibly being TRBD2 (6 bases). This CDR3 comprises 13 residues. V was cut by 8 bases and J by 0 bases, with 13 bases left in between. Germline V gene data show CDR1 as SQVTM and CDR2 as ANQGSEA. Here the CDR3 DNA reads TGCAGCTTCTTATCTAGCGACCAAGAGACCCAGTACTTC. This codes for CSFLSSDQETQYF.

The CDR3 DNA sequence: TGCAGCGTTGAAGAAATAGGGGACAGGGGCTATGGCTACACCTTC. Its protein product is CSVEEIGDRGYGYTF. V is TRBV29-1 and J is TRBJ1-2, with TRBD1 matching over 10 bases. Germline V gene sequence: CDR1 SQVTM, CDR2 ANQGSEA. CDR3 length equals 15 residues. J lost 4 bases, V lost 0 bases, and 5 bases had no gene match.

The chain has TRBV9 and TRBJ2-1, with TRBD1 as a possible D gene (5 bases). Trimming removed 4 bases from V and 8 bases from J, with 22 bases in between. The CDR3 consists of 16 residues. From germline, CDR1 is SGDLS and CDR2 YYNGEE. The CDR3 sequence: CASSPTFVGLEDEQFF. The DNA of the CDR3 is TGTGCCAGCAGCCCAACCTTTGTGGGGCTAGAGGATGAGCAGTTCTTC.

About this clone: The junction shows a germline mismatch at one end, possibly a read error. The DNA of the CDR3 is TGTTCCAGCAGCTTGGGGAGCAAGCCCCAGCATTTT. Residues: CSSSLGSKPQHF. The chain couples TRBV7-9 to TRBJ1-5; D uncertain. Per the germline V gene, CDR1 is SEHNR and CDR2 is FQNEAQ (reference sequence). This CDR3 comprises 12 residues.

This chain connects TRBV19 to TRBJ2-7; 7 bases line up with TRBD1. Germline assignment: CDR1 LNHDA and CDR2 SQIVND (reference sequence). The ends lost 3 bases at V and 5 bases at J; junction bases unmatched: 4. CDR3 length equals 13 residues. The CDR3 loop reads CASSINRGDEQYF. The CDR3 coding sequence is TGTGCCAGTAGTATCAACAGGGGTGACGAGCAGTACTTC.

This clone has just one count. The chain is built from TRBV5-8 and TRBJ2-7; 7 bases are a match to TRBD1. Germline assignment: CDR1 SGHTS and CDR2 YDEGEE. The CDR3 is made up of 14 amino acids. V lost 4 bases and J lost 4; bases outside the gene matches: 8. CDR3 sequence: CASSGFNRGYEQYF. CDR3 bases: TGTGCCAGCAGCGGATTTAACAGGGGATACGAGCAGTACTTC.

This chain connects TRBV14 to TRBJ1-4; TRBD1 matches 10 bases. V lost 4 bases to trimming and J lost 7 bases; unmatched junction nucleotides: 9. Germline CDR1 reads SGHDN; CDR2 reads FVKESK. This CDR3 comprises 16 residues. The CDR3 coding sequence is TGTGCCAGCAGCCGATTACCGGGACAGGGGTCTGAAAAACTGTTTTTT. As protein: CASSRLPGQGSEKLFF.

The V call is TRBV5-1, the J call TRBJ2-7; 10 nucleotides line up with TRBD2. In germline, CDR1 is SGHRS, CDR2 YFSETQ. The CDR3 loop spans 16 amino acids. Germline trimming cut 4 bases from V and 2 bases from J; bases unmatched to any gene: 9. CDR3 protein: CASSGTIAGGPYEQYF. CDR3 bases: TGCGCCAGCAGCGGGACCATAGCGGGAGGTCCCTACGAGCAGTACTTC. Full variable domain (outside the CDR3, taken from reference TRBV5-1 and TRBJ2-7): KAGVTQTPRYLIKTRGQQVTLSCSPISGHRSVSWYQQTPGQGLQFLFEYFSETQRNKGNFPGRFSGRQFSNSRSEMNVSTLELGDSALYLCASSGTIAGGPYEQYFGPGTRLTVT.

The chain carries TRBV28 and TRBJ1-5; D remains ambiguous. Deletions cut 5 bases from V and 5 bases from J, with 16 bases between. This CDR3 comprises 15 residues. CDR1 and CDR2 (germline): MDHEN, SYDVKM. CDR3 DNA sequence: TGTGCCAGCAGTCCACAGACGGCACCTTATCAGCCCCAGCATTTT. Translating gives CASSPQTAPYQPQHF. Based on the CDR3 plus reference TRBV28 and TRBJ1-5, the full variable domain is DVKVTQSSRYLVKRTGEKVFLECVQDMDHENMFWYRQDPGLGLRLIYFSYDVKMKEKGDIPEGYSVSREKKERFSLILESASTNQTSMYLCASSPQTAPYQPQHFGDGTRLSIL.

CDR3 residues: CASSYLAGPAYEQYF. The CDR3 region has the DNA TGTGCCAGCAGTTACTTAGCGGGCCCCGCCTACGAGCAGTACTTC. This chain joins TRBV6-5 and TRBJ2-7; 7 positions match TRBD2. Looked up from germline, CDR1 is MNHEY and CDR2 is SVGAGI. With 1 base clipped from V and 2 bases from J, the junction kept 5 bases outside the gene matches. The CDR3 runs 15 residues.

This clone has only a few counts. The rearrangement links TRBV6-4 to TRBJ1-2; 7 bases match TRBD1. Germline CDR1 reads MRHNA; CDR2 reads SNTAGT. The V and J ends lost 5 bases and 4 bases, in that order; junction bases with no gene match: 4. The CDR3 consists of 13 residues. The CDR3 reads CASSYGQAYGYTF. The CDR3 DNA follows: TGTGCCAGCAGTTACGGACAGGCCTATGGCTACACCTTC.

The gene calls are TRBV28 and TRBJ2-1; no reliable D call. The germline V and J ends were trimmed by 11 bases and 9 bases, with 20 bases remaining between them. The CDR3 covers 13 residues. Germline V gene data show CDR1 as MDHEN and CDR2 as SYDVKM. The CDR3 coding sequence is TGTGCCCTCGCGACTGAATTTGGTGGTGAGCAGTTCTTC. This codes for CALATEFGGEQFF.

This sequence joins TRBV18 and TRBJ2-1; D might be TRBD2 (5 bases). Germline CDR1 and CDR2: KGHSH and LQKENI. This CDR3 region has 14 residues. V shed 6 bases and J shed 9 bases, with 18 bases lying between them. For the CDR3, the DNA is TGTGCCAGCTCGACCAGCGGTAGTTCCGGTGAGCAGTTCTTC. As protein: CASSTSGSSGEQFF.

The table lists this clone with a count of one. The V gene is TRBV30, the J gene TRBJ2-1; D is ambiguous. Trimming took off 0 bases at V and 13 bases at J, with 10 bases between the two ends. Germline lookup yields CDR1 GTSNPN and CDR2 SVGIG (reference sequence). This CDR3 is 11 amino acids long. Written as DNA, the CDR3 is TGTGCCTGGAGTGTAAGCGCTTTTCAGTTCTTC. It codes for CAWSVSAFQFF.

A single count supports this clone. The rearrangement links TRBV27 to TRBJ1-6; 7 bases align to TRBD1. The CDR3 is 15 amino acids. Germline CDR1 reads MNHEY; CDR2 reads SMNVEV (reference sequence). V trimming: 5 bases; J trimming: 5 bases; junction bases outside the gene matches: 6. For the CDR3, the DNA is TGTGCCAGCAGTGGAAGGACAGGAAATAATTCACCCCTCCACTTT. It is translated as CASSGRTGNNSPLHF.

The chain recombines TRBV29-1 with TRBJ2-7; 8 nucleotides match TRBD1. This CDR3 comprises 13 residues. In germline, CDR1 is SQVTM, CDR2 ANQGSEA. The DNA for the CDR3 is TGCAGTGTCCAGGGGGCGGTCATGGGCGAGCAGTACTTC. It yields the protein CSVQGAVMGEQYF.